This T cell receptor (beta chain) came from a study of CD8 T cells in Susac syndrome. This clonotype was seen a single time. V was shortened by 5 bases and J by 3 bases, with 15 bases between the two germline ends. This CDR3 is 15 amino acids long. The RNA, 0.5 to 1 ug, was put through reverse transcription using random hexamers. TCRdb re-analysed the immunoSEQ multiplex PCR reads in MiXCR, keeping a single row per CDR3 protein. The sample has nearly 200,000 distinct CDR3 sequences, about 95% seen once. In the multiple sclerosis control group, patients were treatment-naive and had stable or active relapsing-remitting disease.

This chain uses TRBV12-3 or TRBV12-4 with TRBJ2-3, with D hard to call. The sequenced sample was CD4+ T cells from PBMCs. The clonotype originates from a human donor with multiple sclerosis. CDR3 nucleotides: TGTGCCAGCAGTCCCACCATAACGGGTACAGATACGCAGTATTTT. Translated: CASSPTITGTDTQYF.